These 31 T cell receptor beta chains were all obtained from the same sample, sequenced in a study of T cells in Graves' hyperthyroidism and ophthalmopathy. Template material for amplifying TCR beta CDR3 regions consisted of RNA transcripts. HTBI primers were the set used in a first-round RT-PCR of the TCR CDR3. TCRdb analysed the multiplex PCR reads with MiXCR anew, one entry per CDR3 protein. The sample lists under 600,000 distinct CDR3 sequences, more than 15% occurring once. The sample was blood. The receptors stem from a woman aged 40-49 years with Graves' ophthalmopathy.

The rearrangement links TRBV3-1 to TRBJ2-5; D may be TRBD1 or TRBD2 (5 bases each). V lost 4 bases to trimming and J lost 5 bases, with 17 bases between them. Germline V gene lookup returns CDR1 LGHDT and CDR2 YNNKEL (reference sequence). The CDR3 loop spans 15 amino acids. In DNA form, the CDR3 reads TGTGCCAGCAGCCTCACTTCGGTGGGGACGGAGACCCAGTACTTC. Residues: CASSLTSVGTETQYF.

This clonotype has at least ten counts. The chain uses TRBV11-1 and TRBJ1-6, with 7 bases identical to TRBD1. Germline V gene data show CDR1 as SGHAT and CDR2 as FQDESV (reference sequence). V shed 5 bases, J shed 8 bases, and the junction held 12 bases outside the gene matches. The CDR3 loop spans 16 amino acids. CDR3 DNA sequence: TGTGCCAGCAGCAAACTGACAGGGATGGGCGATTCACCCCTCCACTTT. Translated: CASSKLTGMGDSPLHF.

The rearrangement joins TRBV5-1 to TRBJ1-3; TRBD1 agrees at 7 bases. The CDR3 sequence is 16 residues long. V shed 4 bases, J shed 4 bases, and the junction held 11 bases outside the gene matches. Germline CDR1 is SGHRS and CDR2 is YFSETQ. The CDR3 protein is CASSPSTTGVGNTIYF. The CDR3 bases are TGCGCCAGCAGCCCCTCCACCACAGGGGTCGGAAACACCATATATTTT.

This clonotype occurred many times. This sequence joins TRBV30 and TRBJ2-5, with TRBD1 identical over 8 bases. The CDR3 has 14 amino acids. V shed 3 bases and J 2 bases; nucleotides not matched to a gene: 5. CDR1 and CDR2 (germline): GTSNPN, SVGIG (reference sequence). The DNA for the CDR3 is TGTGCCTGGAGCCACGGACAGGGACAAGAGACCCAGTACTTC. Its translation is CAWSHGQGQETQYF.

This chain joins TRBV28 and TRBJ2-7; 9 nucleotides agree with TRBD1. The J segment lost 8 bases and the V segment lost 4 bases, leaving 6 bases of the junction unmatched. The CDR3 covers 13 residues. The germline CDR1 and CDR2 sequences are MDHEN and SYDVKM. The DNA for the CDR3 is TGTGCCAGCAGTTCCCCGGGACAGGGAAAGCAGTACTTC. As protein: CASSSPGQGKQYF.

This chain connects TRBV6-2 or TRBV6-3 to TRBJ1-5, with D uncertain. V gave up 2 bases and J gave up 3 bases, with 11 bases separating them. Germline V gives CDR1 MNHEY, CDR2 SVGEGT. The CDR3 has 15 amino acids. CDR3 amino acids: CASSYKNGPNQPQHF. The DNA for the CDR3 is TGTGCCAGCAGTTACAAGAACGGACCCAATCAGCCCCAGCATTTT.

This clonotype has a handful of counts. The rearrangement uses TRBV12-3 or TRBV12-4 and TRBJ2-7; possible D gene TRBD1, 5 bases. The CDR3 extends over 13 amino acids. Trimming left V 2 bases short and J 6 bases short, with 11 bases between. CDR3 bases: TGTGCCAGCAGTTTAAGGGGAACGGCCGAGCAGTACTTC. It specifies CASSLRGTAEQYF.

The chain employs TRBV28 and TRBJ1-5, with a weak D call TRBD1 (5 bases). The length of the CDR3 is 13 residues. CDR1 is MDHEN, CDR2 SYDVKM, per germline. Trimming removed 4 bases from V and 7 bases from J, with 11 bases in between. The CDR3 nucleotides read TGTGCCAGCAGTTGGGGGTGGGGACAGCCCCAGCATTTT. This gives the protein CASSWGWGQPQHF. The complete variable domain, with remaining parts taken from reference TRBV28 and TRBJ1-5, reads DVKVTQSSRYLVKRTGEKVFLECVQDMDHENMFWYRQDPGLGLRLIYFSYDVKMKEKGDIPEGYSVSREKKERFSLILESASTNQTSMYLCASSWGWGQPQHFGDGTRLSIL.

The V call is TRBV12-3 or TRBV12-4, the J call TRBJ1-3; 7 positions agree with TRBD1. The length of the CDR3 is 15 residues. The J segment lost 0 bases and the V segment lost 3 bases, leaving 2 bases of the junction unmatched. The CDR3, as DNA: TGTGCCAGCAGTTTCAGGGGGGACTCTGGAAACACCATATATTTT. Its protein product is CASSFRGDSGNTIYF.

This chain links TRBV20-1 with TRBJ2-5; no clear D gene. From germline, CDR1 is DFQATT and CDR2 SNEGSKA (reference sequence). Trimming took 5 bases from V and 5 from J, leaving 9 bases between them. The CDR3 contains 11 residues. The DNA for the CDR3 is TGCAGTGCTCAGCCGTCGGAGACCCAGTACTTC. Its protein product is CSAQPSETQYF.

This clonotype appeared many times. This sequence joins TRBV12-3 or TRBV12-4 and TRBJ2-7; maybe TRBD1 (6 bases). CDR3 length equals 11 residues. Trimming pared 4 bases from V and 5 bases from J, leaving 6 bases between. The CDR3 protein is CASSWGHEQYF. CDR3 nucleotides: TGTGCCAGCAGTTGGGGGCACGAGCAGTACTTC.

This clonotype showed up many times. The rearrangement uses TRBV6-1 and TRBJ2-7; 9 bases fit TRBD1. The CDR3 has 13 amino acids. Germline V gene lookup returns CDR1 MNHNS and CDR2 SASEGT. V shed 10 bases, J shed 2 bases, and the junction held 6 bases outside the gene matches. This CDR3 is CATPGQGTYEQYF. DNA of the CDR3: TGTGCCACACCGGGACAGGGCACCTACGAGCAGTACTTC.

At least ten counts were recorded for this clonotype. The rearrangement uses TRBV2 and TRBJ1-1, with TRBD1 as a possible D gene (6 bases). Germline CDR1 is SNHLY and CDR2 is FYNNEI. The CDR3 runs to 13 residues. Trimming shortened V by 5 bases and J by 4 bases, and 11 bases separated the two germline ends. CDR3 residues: CASSYRAGTEAFF. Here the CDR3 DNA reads TGTGCCAGCAGTTACAGGGCGGGCACTGAAGCTTTCTTT.

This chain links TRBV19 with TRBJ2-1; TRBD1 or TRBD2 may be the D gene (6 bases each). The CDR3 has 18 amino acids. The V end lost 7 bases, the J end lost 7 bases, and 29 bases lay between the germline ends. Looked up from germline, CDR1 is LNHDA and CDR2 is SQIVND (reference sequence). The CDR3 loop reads CASNPAGVGGSDNNEQFF. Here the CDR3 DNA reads TGTGCCAGTAACCCCGCAGGGGTGGGGGGCTCCGACAATAATGAGCAGTTCTTC.

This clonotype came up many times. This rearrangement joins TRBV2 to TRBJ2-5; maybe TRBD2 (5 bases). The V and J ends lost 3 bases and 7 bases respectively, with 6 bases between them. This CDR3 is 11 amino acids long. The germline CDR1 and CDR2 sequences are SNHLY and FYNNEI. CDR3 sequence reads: CASSDGGTQYF. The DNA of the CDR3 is TGTGCCAGCAGTGACGGAGGGACCCAGTACTTC.

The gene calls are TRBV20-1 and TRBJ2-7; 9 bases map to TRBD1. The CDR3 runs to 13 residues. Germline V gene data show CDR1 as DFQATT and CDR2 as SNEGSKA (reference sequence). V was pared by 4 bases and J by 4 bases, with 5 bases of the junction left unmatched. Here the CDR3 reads CSATPGQGYEQYF. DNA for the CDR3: TGCAGTGCTACTCCGGGACAGGGTTACGAGCAGTACTTC.

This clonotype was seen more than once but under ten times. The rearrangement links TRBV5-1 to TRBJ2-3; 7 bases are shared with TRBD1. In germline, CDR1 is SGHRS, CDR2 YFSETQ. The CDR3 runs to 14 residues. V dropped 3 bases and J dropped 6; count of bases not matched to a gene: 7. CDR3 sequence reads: CASSSSDRRDTQYF. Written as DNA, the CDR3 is TGCGCCAGCAGCTCCTCGGACAGGAGGGATACGCAGTATTTT.

CDR3 in DNA: TGTGCCATCAGTAGTACGACAGGCACCTACGAGCAGTACTTC. This sequence encodes CAISSTTGTYEQYF. The chain carries TRBV10-3 and TRBJ2-7; perhaps TRBD1 as D (6 bases). Germline loops: CDR1 ENHRY, CDR2 SYGVKD. This CDR3 has 14 residues. The V end lost 5 bases, the J end lost 2 bases, and 13 bases lay between the germline ends.

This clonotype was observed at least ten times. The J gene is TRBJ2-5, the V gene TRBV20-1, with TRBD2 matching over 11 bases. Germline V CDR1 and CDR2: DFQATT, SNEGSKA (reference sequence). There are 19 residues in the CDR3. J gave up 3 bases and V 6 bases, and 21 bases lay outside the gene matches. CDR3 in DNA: TGCAGTGCAAAGACACTAGCGGGGGTCCTAAGGAGGGCTAAAGAGACCCAGTACTTC. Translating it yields CSAKTLAGVLRRAKETQYF.

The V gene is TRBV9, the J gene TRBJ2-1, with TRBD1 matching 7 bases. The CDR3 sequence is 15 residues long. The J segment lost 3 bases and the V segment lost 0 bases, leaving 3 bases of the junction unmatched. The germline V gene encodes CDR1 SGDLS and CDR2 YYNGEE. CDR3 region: CASSVEGANYNEQFF. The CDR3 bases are TGTGCCAGCAGCGTAGAGGGGGCGAACTACAATGAGCAGTTCTTC.

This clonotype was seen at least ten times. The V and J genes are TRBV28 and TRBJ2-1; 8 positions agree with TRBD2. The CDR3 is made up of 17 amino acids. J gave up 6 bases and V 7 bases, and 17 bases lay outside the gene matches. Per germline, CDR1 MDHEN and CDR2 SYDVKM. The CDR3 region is CASTSSAGTSTRNEQFF. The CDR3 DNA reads TGTGCCAGCACCTCAAGTGCCGGGACTAGTACTCGCAATGAGCAGTTCTTC.

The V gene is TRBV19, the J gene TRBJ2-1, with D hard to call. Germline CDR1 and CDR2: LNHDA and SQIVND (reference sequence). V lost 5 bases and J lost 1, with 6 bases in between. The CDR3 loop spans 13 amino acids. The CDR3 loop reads CASSQKSYNEQFF. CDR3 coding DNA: TGTGCCAGTAGTCAAAAGTCCTACAATGAGCAGTTCTTC.

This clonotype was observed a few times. The CDR3 region is CASSLGSATGANVLTF. Written as DNA, the CDR3 is TGCGCCAGCAGCTTGGGGTCAGCTACTGGGGCCAACGTCCTGACTTTC. This rearrangement joins TRBV5-1 to TRBJ2-6; no firm D call. Germline CDR1 reads SGHRS; CDR2 reads YFSETQ. The CDR3 totals 16 residues. Trimming took 0 bases from V and 2 from J, leaving 9 bases between them.

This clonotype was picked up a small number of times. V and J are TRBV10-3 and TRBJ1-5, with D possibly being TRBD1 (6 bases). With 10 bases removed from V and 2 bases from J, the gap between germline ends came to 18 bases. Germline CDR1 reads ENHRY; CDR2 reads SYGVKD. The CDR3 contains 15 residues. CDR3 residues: CATSDRGRGNQPQHF. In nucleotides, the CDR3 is TGTGCCACCTCGGACAGAGGACGCGGCAATCAGCCCCAGCATTTT.

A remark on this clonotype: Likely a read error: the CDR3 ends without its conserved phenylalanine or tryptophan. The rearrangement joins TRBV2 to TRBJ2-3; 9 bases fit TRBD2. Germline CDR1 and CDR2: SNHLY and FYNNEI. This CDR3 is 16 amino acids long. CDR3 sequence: CASSEILAGTEDTQYS. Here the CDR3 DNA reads TGCGCCAGCAGTGAAATCCTAGCGGGGACCGAAGATACGCAGTATTCT.

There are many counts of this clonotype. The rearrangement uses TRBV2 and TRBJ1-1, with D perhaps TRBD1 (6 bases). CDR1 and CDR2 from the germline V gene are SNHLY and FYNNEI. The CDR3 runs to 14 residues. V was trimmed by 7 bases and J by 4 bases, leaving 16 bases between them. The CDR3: CASKRQQGGTEAFF. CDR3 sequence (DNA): TGTGCCAGCAAGCGACAACAGGGTGGCACTGAAGCTTTCTTT.

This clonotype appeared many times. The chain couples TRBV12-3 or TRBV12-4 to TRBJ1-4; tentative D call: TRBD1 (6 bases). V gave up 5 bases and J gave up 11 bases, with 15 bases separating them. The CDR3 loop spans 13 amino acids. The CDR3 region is CASSAPGTWKLFF. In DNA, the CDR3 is TGTGCCAGCAGTGCCCCCGGGACATGGAAACTGTTTTTT.

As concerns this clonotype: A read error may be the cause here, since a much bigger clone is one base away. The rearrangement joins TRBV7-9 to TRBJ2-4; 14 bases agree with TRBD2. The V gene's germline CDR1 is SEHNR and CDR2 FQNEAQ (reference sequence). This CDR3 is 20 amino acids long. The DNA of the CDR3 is TGTGCCGGCAGCTCGAATCGACTAGCGGGAGGGGGTCTAGCCAAAAACATTCAGTACTTC. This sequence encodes CAGSSNRLAGGGLAKNIQYF.

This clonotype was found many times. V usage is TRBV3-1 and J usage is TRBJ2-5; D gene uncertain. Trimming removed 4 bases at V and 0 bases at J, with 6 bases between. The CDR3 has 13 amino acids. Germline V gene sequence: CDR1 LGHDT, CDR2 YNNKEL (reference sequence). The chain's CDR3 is CASSRGNQETQYF. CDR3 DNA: TGTGCCAGCAGCCGTGGTAACCAAGAGACCCAGTACTTC.

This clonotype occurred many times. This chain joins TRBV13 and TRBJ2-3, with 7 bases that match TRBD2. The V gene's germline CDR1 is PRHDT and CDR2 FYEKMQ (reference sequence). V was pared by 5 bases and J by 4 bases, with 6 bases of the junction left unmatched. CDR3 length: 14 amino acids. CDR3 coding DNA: TGTGCCAGCAGCCTGGGACTAACGGCAGATACGCAGTATTTT. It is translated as CASSLGLTADTQYF.

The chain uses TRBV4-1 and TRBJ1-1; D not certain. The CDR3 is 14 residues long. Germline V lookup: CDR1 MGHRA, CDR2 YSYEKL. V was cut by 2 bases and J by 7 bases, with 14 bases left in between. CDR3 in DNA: TGCGCCAGCAGCCAAACGAACTCCGGGATTGAAGCTTTCTTT. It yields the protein CASSQTNSGIEAFF.